This is a list of T cell receptor beta chains from one sample in a study of glioma-infiltrating T cells after dendritic cell vaccination. Assay: immunoSEQ multiplex PCR; the TCRdb copy retains only in-frame clones and omits some. Here the sample spans roughly 47,000 clones, over 75% being singletons. Sequencing used blood, obtained before dendritic cell vaccination. These receptors were collected from a human donor with glioblastoma. CDR3s include the opening cysteine and the closing phenylalanine or tryptophan. The order of the fields is V gene, D gene, clone size, J gene, CDR3 protein, CDR3 DNA. A D gene is named only where the DNA matches it firmly. The size entry is marked missing in some rows and otherwise reads once, few, many or a size class.

V: TRBV11-3; D: .; size: .; J: TRBJ1-4; CDR3: CASSPRVETTNEKLFF; DNA: TGTGCCAGCAGCCCACGCGTAGAAACAACTAATGAAAAACTGTTTTTT
V: TRBV4-1; D: TRBD2; size: .; J: TRBJ2-1; CDR3: CASSYFFLAGGYNEQFF; DNA: TGCGCCAGCAGCTATTTTTTTCTAGCGGGAGGGTACAATGAGCAGTTCTTC
V: TRBV18; D: TRBD2; size: .; J: TRBJ2-7; CDR3: CASSPRTSGSYEQYF; DNA: TGTGCCAGCTCACCTAGGACTAGCGGGTCCTACGAGCAGTACTTC
V: TRBV7-3; D: .; size: .; J: TRBJ2-2; CDR3: CASSLLGVTGELFF; DNA: TGTGCCAGCAGCTTATTGGGAGTCACCGGGGAGCTGTTTTTT
V: TRBV10-2; D: TRBD1; size: few; J: TRBJ1-1; CDR3: CASRDRGYTEAFF; DNA: TGCGCCAGCAGGGACAGGGGGTACACTGAAGCTTTCTTT
V: TRBV19; D: TRBD1; size: .; J: TRBJ2-3; CDR3: CASSITGTGVADTQYF; DNA: TGTGCCAGTAGTATTACCGGGACAGGGGTAGCAGATACGCAGTATTTT
V: TRBV7-9; D: TRBD2; size: .; J: TRBJ2-7; CDR3: CASNLAGDYEQYF; DNA: TGTGCCAGCAACCTAGCGGGAGACTACGAGCAGTACTTC
V: TRBV30; D: TRBD1; size: .; J: TRBJ1-6; CDR3: CAWKKGQLYNSPLHF; DNA: TGTGCCTGGAAAAAGGGACAGCTCTATAATTCACCCCTCCACTTT
V: TRBV19; D: TRBD1; size: .; J: TRBJ1-2; CDR3: CASSTRTGMDGYTF; DNA: TGTGCCAGTAGTACCCGGACAGGGATGGATGGCTACACCTTC
V: TRBV6-6; D: .; size: few; J: TRBJ2-2; CDR3: CASRTGTGELFF; DNA: TGTGCCAGCAGGACGGGTACCGGGGAGCTGTTTTTT
V: TRBV7-9; D: TRBD2; size: .; J: TRBJ2-1; CDR3: CASSFATSGEQFF; DNA: TGTGCCAGCAGCTTCGCGACTAGCGGGGAGCAGTTCTTC
V: TRBV11-3; D: .; size: .; J: TRBJ2-5; CDR3: CASSLVVRGAETQYF; DNA: TGTGCCAGCAGCTTAGTTGTCAGGGGAGCCGAGACCCAGTACTTC
V: TRBV9; D: TRBD1; size: .; J: TRBJ1-1; CDR3: CASSPQTGVAEAFF; DNA: TGTGCCAGCAGCCCTCAGACAGGGGTCGCTGAAGCTTTCTTT
V: TRBV12-2; D: .; size: .; J: TRBJ1-2; CDR3: CASRLGRRGCYGYTF; DNA: TGTGCAAGTCGCTTAGGTCGAAGAGGGTGCTATGGCTACACCTTC
V: TRBV15; D: .; size: .; J: TRBJ2-7; CDR3: CATSGLVGTYEQYF; DNA: TGTGCCACCAGCGGACTTGTGGGGACCTACGAGCAGTACTTC
V: TRBV19; D: .; size: few; J: TRBJ1-2; CDR3: CASSIGTTGNVYGYTF; DNA: TGTGCCAGTAGTATTGGAACTACAGGAAACGTCTATGGCTACACCTTC